The clone carrying this T cell receptor beta chain was seen a single time. Its antigen is as yet unknown. Germline V lookup: CDR1 GTSNPN, CDR2 SVGIG (reference sequence). The length of the CDR3 is 16 residues. Trimming at V came to 1 base and at J to 4 bases, leaving 10 bases not matched to a gene. Peripheral blood genomic DNA, not sorted cells or RNA, was the template. Rearranged V-D-J TRB sequences were amplified with a mixed TRB-A/B primer pool. Using its own MiXCR run on the multiplex PCR reads, TCRdb lists one record per CDR3 protein. The sample shows fewer than 20,000 distinct CDR3 sequences, 45% to 50% of them seen only once. These data are taken from a study of T cell repertoires in aging, cancer and after chemotherapy. Findings of the study overall: These repertoire data do not allow conclusions about immunological memory after chemotherapy. Age-matched healthy donors had significantly more diverse, less clonal blood TCR repertoires than untreated cancer patients.

The V and J genes are TRBV30 and TRBJ1-5; 7 bases are shared with TRBD1. The specimen was blood. The TCR sequence derives from a human donor in good health. For the CDR3, the DNA is TGTGCCTGGAGTGCGATCCCCTACAGGGGTAATCAGCCCCAGCATTTT. As protein: CAWSAIPYRGNQPQHF.